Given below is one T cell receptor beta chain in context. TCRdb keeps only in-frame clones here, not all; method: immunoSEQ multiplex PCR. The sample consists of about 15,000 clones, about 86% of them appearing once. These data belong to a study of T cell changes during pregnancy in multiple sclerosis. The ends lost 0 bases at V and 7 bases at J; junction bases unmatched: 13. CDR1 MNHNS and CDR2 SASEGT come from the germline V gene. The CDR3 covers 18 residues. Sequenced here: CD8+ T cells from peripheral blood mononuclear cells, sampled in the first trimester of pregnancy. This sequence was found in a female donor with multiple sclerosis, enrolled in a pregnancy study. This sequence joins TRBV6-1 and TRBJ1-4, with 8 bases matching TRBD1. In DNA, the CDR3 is TGTGCCAGCAGTGAAGCAAGGGTCAGCAGGGGGCTTAGTGAAAAACTGTTTTTT. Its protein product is CASSEARVSRGLSEKLFF.